This TCR beta chain was identified during a study of cytomegalovirus exposure and HLA in healthy donors (dated 2017 in TCRdb). About the investigation overall: According to an earlier analysis of around 600 of the donors, roughly 180 million T cells yielded 120 million or so unique TCR beta sequences and around 300 Gb of sequence data. Class I and class II HLA loci were covered by the typing at four-digit resolution. Typing coverage differed by locus: A, B, C, DRB1 and DQB1 were typed in roughly 629-630 donors, DQA1 in 500 to 550, DPA1 in around 610, and DPB1 in around 490. To study patterns of TCR occurrence, a later analysis re-analyzed previously published TCR beta repertoires from 500 to 850 donors and added high-resolution HLA genotyping. Every discovery cohort repertoire had been produced on one sequencing platform. An earlier analysis of fewer than 750 of the donors used high-throughput TCR beta sequencing to judge whether each TCR beta V gene segment behaved as functional or pseudogenic. Among the roughly 400 genotyped donors, around 81% belonged to the genetic ancestry cluster associated with self-reported Caucasian donors. Four to six DR-DQ haplotypes were handled as single units for association and clustering because linkage in the cohort was strong. The study aimed to test whether cataloging public T cell receptors could reveal signatures of past pathogen exposure. In a later genetic analysis, genome-wide SNP genotypes for about three fifths of the roughly 670 donors were used, and that subset was treated as a discovery cohort. Rather than using new phenotypic data, the later analysis identified candidate immune exposures from TCR beta sequences and from how often those sequences occurred across donors. The study used immunosequencing to profile the T cell repertoires of several hundred subjects and linked those repertoires to cytomegalovirus serostatus. About 300 gigabases of sequencing data and approximately 93 million unique TCR sequences were included in an early release covering over 600 HLA-typed donors. Along with the 666-subject first cohort, a separate validation cohort of over 90 different subjects was used. Across approximately 400 genotyped donors of the cohort, an average of approximately 200,000 unique TCR beta nucleotide sequences per donor were sequenced, and roughly 20% of those sequences were non-productive. Alongside the repertoire data, information on donor age, sex, ethnicity and CMV serostatus was compiled. To predict cytomegalovirus infection status, the study combined high-throughput TCR immunosequencing, statistical association of individual TCRs with disease status, and machine learning. General findings and caveats noted by the study authors: The authors suggested that the approach could potentially be extended to other disease states and immunological phenotypes. A further reported finding was that TCR beta sequences accurately predicted the HLA-A and HLA-B alleles for most subjects in the first cohort. The classifier was reported to diagnose cytomegalovirus status with high specificity and sensitivity in both the original and validation cohorts. According to a later genetic analysis, donors in an Asian-associated ancestry cluster had fewer N-insertions in productive TCRs than the approximately 610-donor mean. Several of the top co-occurrence clusters appeared to be linked to parvovirus B19, influenza, CMV and Epstein-Barr virus, according to a later analysis. For the cohort, immune exposure information was limited to CMV serostatus. HLA typing was unavailable for some donors at each locus, so association tests used only the typed subset. Correlated functional status among segregating V segments might be attributable to linkage disequilibrium, but an unknown experimental factor could not be ruled out. In an earlier analysis of around 600 of the donors, most TCR beta V segments were observed in productive rearrangements about 87% or about 30% of the time, broadly matching IMGT annotations. A cluster of highly shared sequence variants was judged likely to be a technical artifact of the sequencing pipeline. Across donors, most TCR sequences were observed very rarely, whereas some public TCRs were present in many individuals. The cohort was sequenced for TCR beta chains only, and without alpha or paired-chain data the features that could be detected were limited. Presence/absence analyses assumed roughly uniform sequencing depth across donors, an assumption that may not hold. An association between a missense DCLRE1C variant and V-gene and J-gene trimming of TCR beta chains was found in a later genetic analysis and replicated in an independent cohort. A later analysis found that TCR association rates varied across HLA loci, with DRB1 alleles showing the most associated TCRs and HLA-C alleles the fewest. Some IMGT-functional V segments, including TRBV6-2 and TRBV6-3, could not be distinguished by the 87-base-pair reads and were therefore excluded. In a later analysis, most CMV-associated TCR beta chains were found to appear HLA-restricted, with HLA associations seemingly driven largely by CMV exposure. In vitro tests confirmed that a few of the cytomegalovirus-associated TCR beta chains recognize cytomegalovirus antigens. The study listed 164 TCR beta chains as associated with cytomegalovirus. Compared with equally common non-associated chains, HLA-associated TCR beta chains in a later analysis were more clonally expanded and had lower generation probabilities. Because counts were too low, seventeen rarely observed V segments, including chromosome 9 orphons, were excluded from the earlier analysis of 587 of the donors. When HLA alleles, especially DR and DQ, strongly co-occurred, TCR associations were difficult to assign to individual alleles. In a later analysis, some 17,000 TCR beta sequences were associated with specific HLA alleles at a false discovery rate of 0.05.

The library was obtained by the immunoSEQ multiplex PCR assay. The multiplex PCR relied on a mix of 60 forward primers for TCR Vbeta segments and 13 reverse primers for TCR Jbeta segments. Amplification of the CDR3 region of rearranged TCR beta genes was performed with a multiplex PCR assay on genomic DNA. Amplified TCR beta libraries were sequenced as 87-base-pair reads on the Illumina HiSeq System. Per the original workflow: Across the 666 repertoires, a later analysis counted approximately 83 million unique TCR beta chains, some 11 million of which were shared by at least two donors. To remove PCR and sequencing errors, raw reads were error-corrected and collapsed into unique sequences using a nearest-neighbor algorithm that merged closely related sequences. V, D and J gene segments were assigned by aligning CDR3 sequences to IMGT reference sequences. For a sequence to be retained, a match of at least six nucleotides to both a V gene segment and a J gene segment was required. A rearrangement counted as productive if the CDR3 had no stop codons and remained in frame with V and J, and every other rearrangement counted as non-productive. Following IMGT convention, CDR3 was defined as the stretch from the second conserved V-encoded cysteine to the conserved J-encoded phenylalanine. The earlier analysis of 450 to 750 of the donors excluded any sequence lacking an unambiguous match to a single V gene segment. In an earlier analysis of 587 of the donors, V segments were called functional above 56.7% productive rearrangements and were called segregating when the between-donor standard deviation exceeded 5%. A statistical classification framework was built for diagnosing cytomegalovirus status from the catalog of TCR beta chain sequences. In a later analysis, V and J genes were assigned by comparing TCR nucleotide sequences against IMGT/GENE-DB human TR gene sequences. The TCRdist pipeline was used in a later analysis to assign CDR3 sequences and most-parsimonious VDJ recombination scenarios. In a later analysis, each TCR beta chain was defined by its CDR3 amino acid sequence together with its V-gene family, and reads without a unique V-gene family were excluded. A later analysis removed 592 highly shared, low-generation-probability nucleotide sequences to deal with suspected cross-contamination and a sequencing artifact. In a later analysis, a clonal expansion index for each public chain was calculated from normalized within-repertoire ranks of inferred template counts. In a later analysis, generation probabilities were computed using a VDJ recombination model fitted to out-of-frame rearrangements, and the results were checked against IGoR. Hypergeometric tests were used in a later analysis to score TCR-TCR, TCR-HLA and TCR-CMV co-occurrence, with a repertoire-size bias correction applied to the TCR pairs. To estimate false discovery rates, a later analysis permuted the HLA or CMV assignments 20 times. In a later analysis, co-occurring TCRs were grouped using DBSCAN, with TCRdist sequence similarity added in when clustering inside HLA-allele-positive subsets. For co-occurrence clustering, repertoires with fewer than 30,000 or more than 120,000 public chains were excluded, along with roughly 5 repertoires with anomalous nucleotide sharing. The table comes from immuneACCESS by way of TCRdb, which keeps in-frame sequences with V and J called. Part of the clones is missing from these tables; in studies checked, under half for an unresolved V gene and the rest for unknown reasons. That table is the source of V, J and clone size, and D and trimming were worked out from the DNA. This sample gives some 100,000 clones in total; 75% of them show up just once. Clones ranked in the top ten supply 8.5% to 12% of the sample.

The cohort consisted of 666 healthy bone marrow donors. All cohort members were sampled while nominally healthy, although unrecorded immune exposures were likely present. The donor tested CMV seronegative and was one of the 352 seronegative cohort members. Every donor gave a peripheral blood sample, and the peripheral blood mononuclear cells from that sample were used for TCR beta sequencing. The Qiagen DNeasy Blood Extraction Kit was used to extract genomic DNA from the blood cell samples. The CDR3 spans 15 residues, from the cysteine through the phenylalanine. Only the CDR3 DNA stays, 45 bases, in frame from base 1. The germline V gene sets CDR1 to SGHVS and CDR2 to FQNEAQ. After removal of 5 bases from V and 3 bases from J, the junction retains 5 bases not matched to a gene. With respect to this clone: No cognate antigen has been identified for it. No much larger clone is present one base from it, and per-base qualities are unavailable.

The TCR originated in a man between 45 and 60 years old in good health and CMV-seronegative. The sample taken for sequencing was PBMCs. The chain is assembled from TRBV7-8 and TRBJ2-3; 10 bases in the junction line up with TRBD1. The CDR3 has the sequence CASSVDRGFTDTQYF. In nucleotides, the sequence is TGTGCCAGCAGCGTGGACAGGGGGTTTACAGATACGCAGTATTTT.